The 6 T cell receptor beta chains below come from one sample, sequenced in a study of T cell responses to AZD1222 COVID-19 vaccine. Using immunoSEQ multiplex PCR, the repertoire was profiled, and TCRdb retains in-frame clones only, with some absent. The table includes 95,000 to 120,000 clones, about 92% detected once. This material consisted of peripheral blood, taken on day 0 of MenACWY control vaccination. The receptors here all came from an adult in good health.

The chain has TRBV20-1 and TRBJ2-4; 10 positions match TRBD2. The V segment lost 3 bases and the J segment 5 bases; nucleotides outside the gene matches: 1. Germline CDR1 DFQATT, CDR2 SNEGSKA (reference sequence). The CDR3 contains 13 residues. This CDR3 reads CSASLAGENIQYF. As DNA, the CDR3 is TGCAGTGCTAGTCTAGCGGGGGAAAACATTCAGTACTTC.

This sequence joins TRBV28 and TRBJ1-3; D remains unclear. The CDR3 length is 15 residues. Trimming took 6 bases from V and 0 from J, leaving 12 bases between them. Germline CDR1 MDHEN, CDR2 SYDVKM. CDR3 region: CASRTPSNSGNTIYF. The DNA of the CDR3 is TGTGCCAGCAGGACCCCTAGCAACTCTGGAAACACCATATATTTT.

The V call is TRBV6-5, the J call TRBJ2-7; D may be TRBD2 (5 bases). From germline, CDR1 is MNHEY and CDR2 SVGAGI. The germline V and J ends were trimmed by 0 bases and 6 bases, with 15 bases remaining between them. This CDR3 comprises 15 residues. CDR3 DNA sequence: TGTGCCAGCAGTTACTCGGGTCTAATCGCGGGCGAGCAGTACTTC. This encodes CASSYSGLIAGEQYF.

The chain employs TRBV9 and TRBJ2-6; D possibly corresponds to TRBD1 (6 bases). V was shortened by 0 bases and J by 3 bases, with 7 bases between the two germline ends. Looked up from germline, CDR1 is SGDLS and CDR2 is YYNGEE. This CDR3 region has 15 residues. For the CDR3, the DNA is TGTGCCAGCAGCGTAGGGGGGCATGGGGCCAACGTCCTGACTTTC. It is translated as CASSVGGHGANVLTF.

The chain is built from TRBV27 and TRBJ1-5; the D gene is possibly TRBD1 (6 bases). Trimming shortened V by 6 bases and J by 6 bases, and 15 bases separated the two germline ends. This CDR3 is built from 14 residues. Germline CDR1 is MNHEY and CDR2 is SMNVEV (reference sequence). In DNA, the CDR3 is TGTGCCAGCAGGGCGCGGGGGGCTTTTCAGCCCCAGCATTTT. This translates into CASRARGAFQPQHF.

This clone was seen once. This rearrangement joins TRBV18 to TRBJ2-1; TRBD1 might be the D (5 bases). Germline assignment: CDR1 KGHSH and CDR2 LQKENI. V shed 3 bases and J shed 9 bases, with 18 bases lying between them. The CDR3 is 15 residues long. The CDR3 reads CASSPNQGDSAEQFF. As DNA, the CDR3 is TGTGCCAGCTCACCGAATCAGGGCGATTCGGCTGAGCAGTTCTTC.